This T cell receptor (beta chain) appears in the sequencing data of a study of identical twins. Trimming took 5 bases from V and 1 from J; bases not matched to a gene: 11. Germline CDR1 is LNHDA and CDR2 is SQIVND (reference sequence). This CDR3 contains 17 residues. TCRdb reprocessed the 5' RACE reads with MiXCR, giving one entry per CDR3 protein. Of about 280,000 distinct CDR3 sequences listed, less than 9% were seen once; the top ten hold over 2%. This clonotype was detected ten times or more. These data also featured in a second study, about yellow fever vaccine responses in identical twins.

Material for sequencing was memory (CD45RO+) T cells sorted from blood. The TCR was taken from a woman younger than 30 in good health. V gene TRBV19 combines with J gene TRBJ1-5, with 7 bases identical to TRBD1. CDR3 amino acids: CASSRPQGFGSNQPQHF. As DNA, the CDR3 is TGTGCCAGTAGTCGACCACAGGGGTTCGGAAGCAATCAGCCCCAGCATTTT.